The subject of this entry is one T cell receptor (beta chain). The data originate from a study of T cell changes during pregnancy in multiple sclerosis. Germline V gives CDR1 MNHEY, CDR2 SVGAGI. This CDR3 is built from 15 residues. Between the trimmed V and J ends, which lost 6 bases and 0 bases, there was a span of 9 bases. Clones were read by immunoSEQ multiplex PCR, and TCRdb kept only the in-frame ones, dropping some. The profile shows roughly 80,000 clones, around 93% of them singletons. This sequence originates from a female donor with multiple sclerosis, enrolled in a pregnancy study. The genes are TRBV6-5 and TRBJ1-6; D gene ambiguous. Sequenced here: peripheral blood, sampled in the second trimester of pregnancy. CDR3 sequence reads: CASRNRGSYNSPLHF. In DNA, the CDR3 is TGTGCCAGCAGAAATCGGGGCTCCTATAATTCACCCCTCCACTTT.